What follows are 7 T cell receptor beta chains derived from one specimen sequenced in a study of response to subunit inactivated influenza vaccine (dated by TCRdb to 2016 to 2019). Interpreted using the paper, the time point label stands for: 45 days after influenza vaccine administration. The library was generated by RT-PCR. Sequenced on an Illumina HiSeq 2500. The raw public reads went through TCRdb reprocessing: fastp at Q25, MiXCR clone calling, in-frame beta chains kept. Identical CDR3 protein sequences are pooled into one entry, listed with their most common genes and DNA. The sample has approximately 480,000 distinct CDR3 sequences on record, approximately 11% of them singletons. The ten largest clones take up about 12% of the sample. Sequenced material: PBMCs from blood, taken roughly 46 days after vaccination. All receptors come from a man aged 45-65 years who received an inactivated influenza vaccine. Donor details come from another sample of the same person, matched by shared clones.

In its sample, this clonotype was seen a few times. The chain combines TRBV18 with TRBJ2-2, with D possibly being TRBD1 (5 bases). V was pared by 1 base and J by 2 bases, with 11 bases between. Germline CDR1 KGHSH, CDR2 LQKENI. The CDR3 loop spans 16 amino acids. The CDR3 DNA reads as TGTGCCAGCTCACCACGAAGGGGCGGTAACACCGGGGAGCTGTTTTTT. Protein product: CASSPRRGGNTGELFF. The full variable domain, rest sourced from reference TRBV18 and TRBJ2-2, is NAGVMQNPRHLVRRRGQEARLRCSPMKGHSHVYWYRQLPEEGLKFMVYLQKENIIDESGMPKERFSAEFPKEGPSILRIQQVVRGDSAAYFCASSPRRGGNTGELFFGEGSRLTVL.

The chain joins TRBV24-1 to TRBJ2-1; TRBD2 agrees at 11 bases. The CDR3 has 16 residues. The trim removed 4 bases at V and 3 bases at J, leaving 4 bases unmatched. The V gene's germline CDR1 is KGHDR and CDR2 SFDVKD. This CDR3 reads CATSDPGLADYNEQFF. The CDR3, as DNA: TGTGCCACCAGTGACCCGGGACTAGCGGACTACAATGAGCAGTTCTTC.

The rearrangement links TRBV7-9 to TRBJ2-3; D possibly corresponds to TRBD1 (5 bases). Germline CDR1 SEHNR, CDR2 FQNEAQ (reference sequence). CDR3 size: 15 residues. V lost 4 bases and J lost 2, with 13 bases in between. CDR3 in DNA: TGTGCCAGCAGCTCCCCGATCGGACACACAGATACGCAGTATTTT. Its translation is CASSSPIGHTDTQYF.

CDR3 protein: CASSRGGLADLPPSTDTQYF. CDR3 DNA: TGCGCCAGCAGCCGAGGCGGACTAGCGGATCTACCGCCTTCCACAGATACGCAGTATTTT. The J gene is TRBJ2-3, the V gene TRBV4-3; TRBD2 matches at 10 bases. Losses at the gene ends were 4 bases for V and 2 bases for J; bases not matched to a gene: 18. CDR1 is LGHNA and CDR2 is YSLEER in the germline V gene. This CDR3 is built from 20 residues.

The V call is TRBV28, the J call TRBJ2-1; 8 bases map to TRBD1. V gave up 6 bases and J gave up 7 bases; unmatched junction bases: 8. This CDR3 is built from 14 residues. Germline V gives CDR1 MDHEN, CDR2 SYDVKM. DNA for the CDR3: TGTGCCAGCAGGGACGACAGGGGTTGGAATGAGCAGTTCTTC. Residues: CASRDDRGWNEQFF.

The J gene is TRBJ2-1, the V gene TRBV5-1; possibly TRBD2 for D (5 bases). From germline, CDR1 is SGHRS and CDR2 YFSETQ. Trimming removed 0 bases from V and 7 bases from J, with 14 bases in between. This CDR3 is built from 15 residues. CDR3 amino acids: CASSLDPGKVNEQFF. The CDR3 DNA reads TGCGCCAGCAGCTTGGACCCGGGAAAAGTAAATGAGCAGTTCTTC.

This clonotype was observed many times. The chain carries TRBV5-6 and TRBJ1-2, with 9 bases aligning to TRBD1. The CDR3 loop spans 15 amino acids. The J segment lost 8 bases and the V segment lost 3 bases, leaving 11 bases of the junction unmatched. Germline CDR1 and CDR2: SGHDT and YYEEEE. The CDR3 DNA reads as TGTGCCAGCAGCTCCTTCGGGACAGGGAAGAGGGGCTACACCTTC. Translation gives CASSSFGTGKRGYTF.